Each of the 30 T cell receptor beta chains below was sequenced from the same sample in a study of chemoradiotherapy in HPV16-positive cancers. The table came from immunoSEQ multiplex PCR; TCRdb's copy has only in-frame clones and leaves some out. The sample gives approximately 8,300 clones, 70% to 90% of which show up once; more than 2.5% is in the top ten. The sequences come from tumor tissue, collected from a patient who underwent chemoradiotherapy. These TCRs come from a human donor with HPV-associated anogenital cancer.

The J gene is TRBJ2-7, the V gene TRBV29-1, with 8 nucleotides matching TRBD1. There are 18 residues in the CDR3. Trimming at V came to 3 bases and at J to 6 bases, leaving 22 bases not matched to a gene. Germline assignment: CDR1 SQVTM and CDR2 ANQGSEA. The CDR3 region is CSVDIPGTGLTEGSEQYF. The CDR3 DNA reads TGCAGCGTTGACATCCCCGGGACAGGTCTGACCGAAGGGAGCGAGCAGTACTTC.

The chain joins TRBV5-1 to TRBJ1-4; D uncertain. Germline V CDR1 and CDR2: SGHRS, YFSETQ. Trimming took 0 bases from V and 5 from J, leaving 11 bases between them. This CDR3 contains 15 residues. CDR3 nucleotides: TGCGCCAGCAGCTTGGATGGGGAGCTCAATGAAAAACTGTTTTTT. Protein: CASSLDGELNEKLFF.

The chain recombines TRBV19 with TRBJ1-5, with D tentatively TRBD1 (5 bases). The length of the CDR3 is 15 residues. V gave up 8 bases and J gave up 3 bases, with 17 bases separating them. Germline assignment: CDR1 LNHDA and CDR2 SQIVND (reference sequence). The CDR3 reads CASLDSRVINQPQHF. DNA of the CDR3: TGTGCCAGTCTTGACAGCAGAGTAATCAATCAGCCCCAGCATTTT.

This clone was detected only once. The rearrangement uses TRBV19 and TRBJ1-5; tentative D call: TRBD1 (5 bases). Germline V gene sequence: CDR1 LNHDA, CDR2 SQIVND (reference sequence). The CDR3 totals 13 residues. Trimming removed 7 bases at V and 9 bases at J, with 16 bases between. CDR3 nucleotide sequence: TGTGCCAGTAAGGAGGGGTCAGGACGGCCCCAGCATTTT. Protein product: CASKEGSGRPQHF.

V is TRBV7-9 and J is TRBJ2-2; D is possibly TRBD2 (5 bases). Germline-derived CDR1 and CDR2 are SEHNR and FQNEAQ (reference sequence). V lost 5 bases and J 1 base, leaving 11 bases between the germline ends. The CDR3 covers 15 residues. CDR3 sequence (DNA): TGTGCCAGCAGCCCCAGGACTCAGAACACCGGGGAGCTGTTTTTT. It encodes CASSPRTQNTGELFF.

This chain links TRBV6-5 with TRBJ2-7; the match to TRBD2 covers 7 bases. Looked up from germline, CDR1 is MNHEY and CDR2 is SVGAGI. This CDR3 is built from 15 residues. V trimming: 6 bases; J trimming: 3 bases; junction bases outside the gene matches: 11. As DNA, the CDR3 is TGTGCCAGCAGCCGACGGGGGGAGGCCGGCTACGAGCAGTACTTC. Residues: CASSRRGEAGYEQYF.

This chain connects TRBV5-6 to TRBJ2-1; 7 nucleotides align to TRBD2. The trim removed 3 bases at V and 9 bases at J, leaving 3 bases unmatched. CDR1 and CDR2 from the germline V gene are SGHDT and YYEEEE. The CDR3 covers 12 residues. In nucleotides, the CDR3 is TGTGCCAGCAGCTCTAGCGGTCCTGAGCAGTTCTTC. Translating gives CASSSSGPEQFF.

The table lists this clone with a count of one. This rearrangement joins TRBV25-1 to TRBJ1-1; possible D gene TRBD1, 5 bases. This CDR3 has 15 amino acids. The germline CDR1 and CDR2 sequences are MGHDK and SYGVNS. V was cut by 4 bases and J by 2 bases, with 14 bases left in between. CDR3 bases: TGTGCCAGCAGTGTACTAGGGGCCTCTAACACTGAAGCTTTCTTT. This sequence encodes CASSVLGASNTEAFF.

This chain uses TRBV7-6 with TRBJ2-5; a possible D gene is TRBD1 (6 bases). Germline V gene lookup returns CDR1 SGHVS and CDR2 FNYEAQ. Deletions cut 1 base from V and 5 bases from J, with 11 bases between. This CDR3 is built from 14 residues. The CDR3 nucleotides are TGTGCCAGCAGCTTAGTGCAGGGGACGGAGACCCAGTACTTC. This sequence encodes CASSLVQGTETQYF.

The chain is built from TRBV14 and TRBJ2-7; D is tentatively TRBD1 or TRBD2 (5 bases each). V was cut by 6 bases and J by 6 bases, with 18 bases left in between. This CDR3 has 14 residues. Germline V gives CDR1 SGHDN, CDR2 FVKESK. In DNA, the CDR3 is TGTGCCAGCAGTCCTCTCCTCGCAGGGAGCGAGCAGTACTTC. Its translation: CASSPLLAGSEQYF.

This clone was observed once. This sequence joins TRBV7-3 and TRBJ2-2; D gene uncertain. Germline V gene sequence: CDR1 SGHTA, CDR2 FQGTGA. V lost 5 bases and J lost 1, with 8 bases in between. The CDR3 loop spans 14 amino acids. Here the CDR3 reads CASSQYRNTGELFF. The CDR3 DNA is TGTGCCAGCAGCCAATACAGGAACACCGGGGAGCTGTTTTTT.

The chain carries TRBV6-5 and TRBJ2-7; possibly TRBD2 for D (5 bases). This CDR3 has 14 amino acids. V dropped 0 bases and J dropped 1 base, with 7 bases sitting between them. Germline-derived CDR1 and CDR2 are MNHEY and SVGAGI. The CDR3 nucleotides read TGTGCCAGCAGTTACTCGGGGAGATCCTACGAGCAGTACTTC. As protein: CASSYSGRSYEQYF.

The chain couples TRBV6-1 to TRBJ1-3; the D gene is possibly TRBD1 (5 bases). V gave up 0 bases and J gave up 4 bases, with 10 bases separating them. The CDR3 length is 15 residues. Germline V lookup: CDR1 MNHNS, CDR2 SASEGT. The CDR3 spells CASSEAQGGGNTIYF. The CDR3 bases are TGTGCCAGCAGTGAAGCGCAGGGTGGGGGAAACACCATATATTTT.

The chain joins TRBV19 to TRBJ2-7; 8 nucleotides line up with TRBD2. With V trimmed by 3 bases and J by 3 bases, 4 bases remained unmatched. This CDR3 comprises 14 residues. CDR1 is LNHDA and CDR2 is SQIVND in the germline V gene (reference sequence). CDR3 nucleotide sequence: TGTGCCAGTAGTATCTTAGCGGGAAACTACGAGCAGTACTTC. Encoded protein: CASSILAGNYEQYF.

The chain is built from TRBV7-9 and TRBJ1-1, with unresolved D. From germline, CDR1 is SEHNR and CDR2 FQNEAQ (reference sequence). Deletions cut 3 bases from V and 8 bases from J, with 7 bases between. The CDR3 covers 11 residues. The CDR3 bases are TGTGCCAGCAGCTTCGGACCCGAAGCTTTCTTT. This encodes CASSFGPEAFF.

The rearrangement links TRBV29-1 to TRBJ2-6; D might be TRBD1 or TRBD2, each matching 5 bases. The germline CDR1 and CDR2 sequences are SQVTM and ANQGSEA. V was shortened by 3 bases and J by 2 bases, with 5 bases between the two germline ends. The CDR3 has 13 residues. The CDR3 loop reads CSVEGAGANVLTF. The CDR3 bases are TGCAGCGTTGAGGGGGCTGGGGCCAACGTCCTGACTTTC.

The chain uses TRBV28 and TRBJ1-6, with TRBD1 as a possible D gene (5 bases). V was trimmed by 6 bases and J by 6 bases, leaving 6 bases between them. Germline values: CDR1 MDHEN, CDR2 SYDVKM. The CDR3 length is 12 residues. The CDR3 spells CASRGLNSPLHF. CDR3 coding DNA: TGTGCCAGCAGGGGGCTTAATTCACCCCTCCACTTT.

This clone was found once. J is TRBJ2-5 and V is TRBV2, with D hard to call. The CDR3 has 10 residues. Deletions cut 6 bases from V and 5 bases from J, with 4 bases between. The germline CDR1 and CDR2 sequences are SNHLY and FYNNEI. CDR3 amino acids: CASSRETQYF. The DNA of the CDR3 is TGTGCCAGCAGCAGGGAGACCCAGTACTTC.

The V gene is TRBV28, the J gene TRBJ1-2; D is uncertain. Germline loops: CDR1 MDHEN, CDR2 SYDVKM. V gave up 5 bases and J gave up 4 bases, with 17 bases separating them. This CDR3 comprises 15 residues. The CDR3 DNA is TGTGCCAGCAGTCCCAATGGAGGGCGGACCTATGGCTACACCTTC. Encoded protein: CASSPNGGRTYGYTF.

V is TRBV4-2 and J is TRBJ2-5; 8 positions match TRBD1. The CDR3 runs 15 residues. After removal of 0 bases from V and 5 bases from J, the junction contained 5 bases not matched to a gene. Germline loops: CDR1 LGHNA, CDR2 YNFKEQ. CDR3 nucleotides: TGTGCCAGCAGCCAAGAAACCAGGGGGCTGGAGACCCAGTACTTC. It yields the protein CASSQETRGLETQYF.

The CDR3 loop is CASSQDHGNIQYF. CDR3 coding DNA: TGCGCCAGCAGCCAAGATCACGGCAACATTCAGTACTTC. The rearrangement uses TRBV4-1 and TRBJ2-4; no reliable D call. V was trimmed by 0 bases and J by 7 bases, leaving 7 bases between them. CDR1 is MGHRA, CDR2 YSYEKL, per germline. The CDR3 contains 13 residues.

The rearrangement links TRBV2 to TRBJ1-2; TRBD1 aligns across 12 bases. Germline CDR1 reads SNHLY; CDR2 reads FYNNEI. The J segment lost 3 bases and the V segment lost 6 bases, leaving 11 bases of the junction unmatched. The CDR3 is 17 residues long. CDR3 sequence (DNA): TGTGCCAGCAGCGATCGGGACAGGGGGCGTAACGACTATGGCTACACCTTC. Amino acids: CASSDRDRGRNDYGYTF.

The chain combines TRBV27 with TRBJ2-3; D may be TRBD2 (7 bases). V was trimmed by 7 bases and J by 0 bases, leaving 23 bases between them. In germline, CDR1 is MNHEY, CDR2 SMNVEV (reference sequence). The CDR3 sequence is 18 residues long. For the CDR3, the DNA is TGTGCCAGCACCTCCCATTCCCGGCGGGGGCTTAGCACAGATACGCAGTATTTT. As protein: CASTSHSRRGLSTDTQYF.

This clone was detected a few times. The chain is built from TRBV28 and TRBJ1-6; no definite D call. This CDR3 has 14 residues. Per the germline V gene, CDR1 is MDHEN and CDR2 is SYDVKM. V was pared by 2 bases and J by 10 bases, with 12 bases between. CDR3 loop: CASSLGQWYSPLHF. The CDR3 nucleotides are TGTGCCAGCAGTTTAGGTCAGTGGTACTCACCCCTCCACTTT.

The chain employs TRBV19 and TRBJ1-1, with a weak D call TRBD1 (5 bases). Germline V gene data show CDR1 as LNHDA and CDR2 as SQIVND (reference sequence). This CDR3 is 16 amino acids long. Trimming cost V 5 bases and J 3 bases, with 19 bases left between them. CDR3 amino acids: CASSVLFGGEDTEAFF. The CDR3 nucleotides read TGTGCCAGTAGTGTCTTATTTGGGGGTGAGGACACTGAAGCTTTCTTT.

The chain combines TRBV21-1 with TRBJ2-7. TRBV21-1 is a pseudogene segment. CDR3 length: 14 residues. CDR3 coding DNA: TGTGCCAGCAGCTTAGGGGGGAGCTCCTACGAGCAGTACTTC. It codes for CASSLGGSSYEQYF.

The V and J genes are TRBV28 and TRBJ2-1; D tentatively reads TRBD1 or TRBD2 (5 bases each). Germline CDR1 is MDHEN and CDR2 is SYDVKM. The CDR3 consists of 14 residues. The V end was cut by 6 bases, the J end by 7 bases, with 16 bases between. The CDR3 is CASRPFLEGNEQFF. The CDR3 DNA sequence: TGTGCCAGCAGGCCCTTCTTAGAGGGGAATGAGCAGTTCTTC.

CDR3 sequence (DNA): TGTGCCAGCAGCCCCCTAGCGCCTTACAATGAGCAGTTCTTC. It encodes CASSPLAPYNEQFF. The chain uses TRBV9 and TRBJ2-1; tentative D call: TRBD2 (6 bases). CDR3 length: 14 amino acids. The germline CDR1 and CDR2 sequences are SGDLS and YYNGEE. Trimming took 4 bases from V and 4 from J, leaving 12 bases between them.

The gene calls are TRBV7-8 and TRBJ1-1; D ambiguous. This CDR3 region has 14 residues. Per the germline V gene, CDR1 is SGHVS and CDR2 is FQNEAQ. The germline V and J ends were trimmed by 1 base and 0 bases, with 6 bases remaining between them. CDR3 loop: CASSLEAMNTEAFF. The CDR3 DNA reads TGTGCCAGCAGCTTAGAAGCTATGAACACTGAAGCTTTCTTT.

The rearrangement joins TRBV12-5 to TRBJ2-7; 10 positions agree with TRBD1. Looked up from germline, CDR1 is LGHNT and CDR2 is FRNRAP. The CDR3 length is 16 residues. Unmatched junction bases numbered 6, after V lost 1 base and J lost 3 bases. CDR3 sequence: CASGLATGTGVYEQYF. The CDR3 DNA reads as TGTGCTAGTGGTTTGGCCACCGGGACAGGGGTCTACGAGCAGTACTTC. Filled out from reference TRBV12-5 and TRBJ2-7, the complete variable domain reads DARVTQTPRHKVTEMGQEVTMRCQPILGHNTVFWYRQTMMQGLELLAYFRNRAPLDDSGMPKDRFSAEMPDATLATLKIQPSEPRDSAVYFCASGLATGTGVYEQYFGPGTRLTVT.